The clone carrying this TCR beta chain was seen a single time. The antigen is unknown. This sample stems from a study of shared clonotypes between healthy human individuals. Study outcomes and limitations: About 5.2% was the fraction of naive CD4 clonotypes found shared across a few donors.

Profiled with immunoSEQ multiplex PCR; TCRdb holds only in-frame clones, not every one. The data hold about 1 million clones, with approximately 70% observed a single time. Into CD45RA+ naive and CD45RA-negative memory subsets, the CD4+ cells were split. With 1 base removed from V and 2 bases from J, the gap between germline ends came to 12 bases. The CDR3 loop spans 16 amino acids. Germline-derived CDR1 and CDR2 are ENHRY and SYGVKD. The sequenced sample was memory CD4+ T cells sorted from blood. Specified subset: CD45RA-negative fraction. The receptor was derived from a man aged 18 to 29 in good health. This sequence joins TRBV10-3 and TRBJ1-5; a weak D match, TRBD1 (5 bases). The DNA for the CDR3 is TGTGCCATCAGTGAGTGGGGAACAGGAGGCAATCAGCCCCAGCATTTT. It encodes CAISEWGTGGNQPQHF.